This entry lists 27 T cell receptor beta chains sequenced from one sample in a study of PD-L1 blockade in urothelial cancer. Only in-frame clones appear in the TCRdb table, and some are missing; sequencing was by immunoSEQ multiplex PCR. The sample yields under 60,000 clones, approximately 83% seen once. The sample's time point: peripheral blood 6 weeks after treatment start. The sequencing used PBMCs, collected around atezolizumab (anti-PD-L1) treatment. The receptors derive from a man aged 55 to 70 with urothelial cancer.

The chain links TRBV11-2 to TRBJ1-2; 12 bases agree with TRBD1. The V segment lost 1 base and the J segment 8 bases; nucleotides outside the gene matches: 5. CDR3 length: 15 residues. Germline V gene sequence: CDR1 SGHAT, CDR2 FQNNGV. This CDR3 reads CASSLVGQGALGYTF. The CDR3 DNA reads TGTGCCAGCAGCTTAGTGGGACAGGGGGCGCTGGGCTACACCTTC.

This clone was counted ten times or more. The chain couples TRBV19 to TRBJ2-7, with D possibly TRBD1 on 6 matching bases. The CDR3 has 15 amino acids. Germline lookup yields CDR1 LNHDA and CDR2 SQIVND (reference sequence). V was cut by 3 bases and J by 3 bases, with 15 bases left in between. The CDR3 here is CASSMSQGNFYEQYF. CDR3 nucleotide sequence: TGTGCCAGTAGTATGTCGCAGGGGAATTTCTACGAGCAGTACTTC.

J is TRBJ2-7 and V is TRBV29-1; 11 nucleotides match TRBD2. This CDR3 region has 14 residues. Per the germline V gene, CDR1 is SQVTM and CDR2 is ANQGSEA. V was clipped by 7 bases and J by 0 bases; unmatched bases: 5. Here the CDR3 reads CSGLAGGDSYEQYF. DNA of the CDR3: TGCAGCGGGCTAGCGGGGGGAGACTCCTACGAGCAGTACTTC.

The gene calls are TRBV7-6 and TRBJ2-1, with TRBD2 matching over 9 bases. This CDR3 is 16 amino acids long. Germline V lookup: CDR1 SGHVS, CDR2 FNYEAQ. J gave up 4 bases and V 1 base, and 5 bases lay outside the gene matches. The CDR3 sequence: CASSLGRLAGYNEQFF. For the CDR3, the DNA is TGTGCCAGCAGCTTAGGTCGGCTAGCGGGGTACAATGAGCAGTTCTTC. The full variable domain, in which reference TRBV7-6 and TRBJ2-1 provide the parts outside the CDR3, is GAGVSQSPRYKVTKRGQDVALRCDPISGHVSLYWYRQALGQGPEFLTYFNYEAQQDKSGLPNDRFSAERPEGSISTLTIQRTEQRDSAMYRCASSLGRLAGYNEQFFGPGTRLTVL.

The chain combines TRBV28 with TRBJ1-5; a possible D gene is TRBD1 (5 bases). The CDR3 has 16 residues. Trimming stripped 5 bases from V and 1 base from J, with 15 bases between. The germline gives CDR1 MDHEN, CDR2 SYDVKM. In DNA, the CDR3 is TGTGCCAGCAGTCCCATGATCGGGGGAAGCAATCAGCCCCAGCATTTT. Translated: CASSPMIGGSNQPQHF. The whole variable domain, filled in from reference TRBV28 and TRBJ1-5, reads DVKVTQSSRYLVKRTGEKVFLECVQDMDHENMFWYRQDPGLGLRLIYFSYDVKMKEKGDIPEGYSVSREKKERFSLILESASTNQTSMYLCASSPMIGGSNQPQHFGDGTRLSIL.

The chain carries TRBV7-2 and TRBJ2-7; possible D gene TRBD1, 6 bases. Germline CDR1 reads SGHTA; CDR2 reads FQGNSA. The V end lost 4 bases, the J end lost 4 bases, and 17 bases lay between the germline ends. This CDR3 region has 15 residues. The CDR3 coding sequence is TGTGCCAGCAGCTATACAGGGACCTCTGGGTACGAGCAGTACTTC. Its protein is CASSYTGTSGYEQYF.

Only a few counts were recorded for this clone. The V and J genes are TRBV30 and TRBJ1-5; D unresolved. Germline V gene data show CDR1 as GTSNPN and CDR2 as SVGIG (reference sequence). The CDR3 has 13 amino acids. The V end lost 0 bases, the J end lost 4 bases, and 7 bases lay between the germline ends. As DNA, the CDR3 is TGTGCCTGGAGTGTTCGAGGGAATCAGCCCCAGCATTTT. This codes for CAWSVRGNQPQHF.

The V gene is TRBV7-6, the J gene TRBJ1-5, with D uncertain. Germline CDR1 reads SGHVS; CDR2 reads FNYEAQ. This CDR3 is 13 amino acids long. V gave up 6 bases and J gave up 0 bases, with 6 bases separating them. The CDR3 nucleotides are TGTGCCAGCAGTGCGAATAGCAATCAGCCCCAGCATTTT. It translates to CASSANSNQPQHF.

In this sample, this clone turned up once. The rearrangement uses TRBV18 and TRBJ2-3; weak D call: TRBD1 (6 bases). Germline-derived CDR1 and CDR2 are KGHSH and LQKENI. Trimming left V 3 bases short and J 11 bases short, with 18 bases between. This CDR3 region has 14 residues. DNA for the CDR3: TGTGCCAGCTCACCGGATTACAGGGACAAAAAGCAGTATTTT. Protein product: CASSPDYRDKKQYF.

J is TRBJ1-4 and V is TRBV6-5, with TRBD1 matching 9 bases. CDR1 and CDR2 (germline): MNHEY, SVGAGI. The CDR3 sequence is 15 residues long. After removal of 2 bases from V and 6 bases from J, the junction contained 4 bases not matched to a gene. CDR3 in amino acids: CASSYTTGGDEKLFF. DNA of the CDR3: TGTGCCAGCAGTTACACCACAGGGGGCGATGAAAAACTGTTTTTT.

The chain joins TRBV11-3 to TRBJ2-4; 8 bases match TRBD2. After removal of 1 base from V and 15 bases from J, the junction contained 11 bases not matched to a gene. This CDR3 is 14 amino acids long. Germline values: CDR1 SGHNT, CDR2 YENEEA. In nucleotides, the CDR3 is TGTGCCAGCAGCTTAGTGCCAGCGGGGGTTCGGCTGTACTTC. Translated: CASSLVPAGVRLYF. The full variable domain, rest sourced from reference TRBV11-3 and TRBJ2-4, is EAGVVQSPRYKIIEKKQPVAFWCNPISGHNTLYWYLQNLGQGPELLIRYENEEAVDDSQLPKDRFSAERLKGVDSTLKIQPAELGDSAVYLCASSLVPAGVRLYFGAGTRLSVL.

The chain couples TRBV5-1 to TRBJ1-2, with D perhaps TRBD1 (5 bases). The germline CDR1 and CDR2 sequences are SGHRS and YFSETQ. CDR3 length equals 15 residues. Trimming removed 0 bases from V and 1 base from J, with 10 bases in between. The CDR3 reads CASSLDQGGNYGYTF. The DNA for the CDR3 is TGCGCCAGCAGCTTGGATCAGGGAGGTAACTATGGCTACACCTTC.

V gene TRBV4-2 combines with J gene TRBJ1-2, with D possibly matching TRBD1 (6 bases). Germline CDR1 is LGHNA and CDR2 is YNFKEQ. CDR3 length: 14 amino acids. Trimming removed 0 bases from V and 11 bases from J, with 16 bases in between. CDR3 loop: CASSQESPGVRYTF. DNA of the CDR3: TGTGCCAGCAGCCAAGAATCACCAGGGGTGAGATACACCTTC.

CDR3 coding DNA: TGTGCCAGCAGCCCTCAGGGGGCTAGCGGGGGCTCAGATACGCAGTATTTT. Translated, it gives CASSPQGASGGSDTQYF. The chain links TRBV7-3 to TRBJ2-3; 10 nucleotides line up with TRBD2. CDR1 SGHTA and CDR2 FQGTGA come from the germline V gene. With V trimmed by 5 bases and J by 4 bases, 12 bases remained unmatched. CDR3 size: 17 residues.

The DNA for the CDR3 is TGTGCCAGCAGCCCTGGGACTAGCGGGGGGAATGAGCAGTTCTTC. It encodes CASSPGTSGGNEQFF. The chain combines TRBV2 with TRBJ2-1; 15 bases line up with TRBD2. V lost 6 bases, J lost 7 bases, and 4 bases stayed unmatched. CDR1 is SNHLY, CDR2 FYNNEI, per germline. The CDR3 consists of 15 residues.

The rearrangement links TRBV15 to TRBJ1-4; 8 nucleotides line up with TRBD1. The J segment lost 8 bases and the V segment lost 4 bases, leaving 9 bases of the junction unmatched. The CDR3 is 15 residues long. Germline assignment: CDR1 LNHNV and CDR2 YYDKDF (reference sequence). The CDR3 protein is CATSNLRGRNEKLFF. Written as DNA, the CDR3 is TGTGCCACCAGCAACCTCAGGGGGCGAAACGAAAAACTGTTTTTT.

This clone was found once. The chain links TRBV11-3 to TRBJ2-7; 7 bases align to TRBD1. The CDR3 sequence is 13 residues long. J was trimmed by 7 bases and V by 1 base; bases with no gene match: 4. From germline, CDR1 is SGHNT and CDR2 YENEEA. The CDR3 bases are TGTGCCAGCAGCTTAGGGGGACAGATGGAGCAGTACTTC. Encoded protein: CASSLGGQMEQYF.

V is TRBV19 and J is TRBJ2-1, with a weak D call TRBD1 (6 bases). The germline V and J ends were trimmed by 4 bases and 9 bases, with 13 bases remaining between them. This CDR3 comprises 13 residues. CDR1 is LNHDA and CDR2 is SQIVND in the germline V gene (reference sequence). The DNA for the CDR3 is TGTGCCAGTAGTACGCAGGGGTTGACTGAGCAGTTCTTC. Amino acids: CASSTQGLTEQFF.

This clone has a handful of counts. The rearrangement uses TRBV6-1 and TRBJ2-5; 7 bases are shared with TRBD1. Germline V gives CDR1 MNHNS, CDR2 SASEGT. This CDR3 is 14 amino acids long. V trimming: 3 bases; J trimming: 4 bases; junction bases outside the gene matches: 5. The CDR3 spells CASSDGRGRETQYF. As DNA, the CDR3 is TGTGCCAGCAGTGATGGAAGGGGGCGAGAGACCCAGTACTTC.

The V gene is TRBV5-1, the J gene TRBJ2-1, with 15 bases fitting TRBD2. The V and J ends lost 3 bases and 9 bases, in that order; junction bases with no gene match: 4. The CDR3 totals 15 residues. Germline loops: CDR1 SGHRS, CDR2 YFSETQ. CDR3 region: CASSWTSGGASEQFF. DNA for the CDR3: TGCGCCAGCAGCTGGACTAGCGGGGGGGCCAGTGAGCAGTTCTTC.

J is TRBJ2-5 and V is TRBV9; 8 nucleotides line up with TRBD2. Unmatched junction bases numbered 3, after V lost 3 bases and J lost 2 bases. The CDR3 has 14 residues. Germline lookup yields CDR1 SGDLS and CDR2 YYNGEE. The CDR3 spells CASSATSGQETQYF. In DNA, the CDR3 is TGTGCCAGCAGCGCAACTAGCGGACAAGAGACCCAGTACTTC.

This clone has just one count. J is TRBJ2-3 and V is TRBV10-2, with D possibly being TRBD1 (8 bases). This CDR3 has 14 amino acids. The V gene's germline CDR1 is WSHSY and CDR2 SAAADI. Trimming left V 6 bases short and J 0 bases short, with 10 bases between. The CDR3 loop is CASRQGGSTDTQYF. The CDR3 coding sequence is TGCGCCAGCAGACAGGGGGGGAGCACAGATACGCAGTATTTT.

The chain links TRBV25-1 to TRBJ1-1, with TRBD1 as a possible D gene (6 bases). The CDR3 extends over 14 amino acids. V lost 4 bases and J 4 bases, leaving 13 bases between the germline ends. Germline V gene lookup returns CDR1 MGHDK and CDR2 SYGVNS. The CDR3 protein is CASSGTGSSTEAFF. CDR3 coding DNA: TGTGCCAGCAGTGGAACAGGGTCGAGCACTGAAGCTTTCTTT.

A single count supports this clone. The chain carries TRBV9 and TRBJ2-1; 9 bases fit TRBD2. The CDR3 is 18 amino acids. Trimming took 1 base from V and 9 from J; bases not matched to a gene: 17. Germline-derived CDR1 and CDR2 are SGDLS and YYNGEE. Here the CDR3 DNA reads TGTGCCAGCAGCGTACCCGAAGCGAGGGGCGGGGGGGCCACTGAGCAGTTCTTC. Translation gives CASSVPEARGGGATEQFF.

This sequence joins TRBV28 and TRBJ2-1, with TRBD2 matching over 7 bases. The CDR3 is 16 amino acids. The V and J ends lost 3 bases and 1 base, in that order; junction bases with no gene match: 6. The germline V gene has CDR1 MDHEN and CDR2 SYDVKM. This CDR3 reads CASSFRGGGSYNEQFF. In DNA form, the CDR3 reads TGTGCCAGCAGTTTCCGTGGGGGGGGTTCCTACAATGAGCAGTTCTTC.

This clone has more than one count but fewer than ten. This chain links TRBV7-9 with TRBJ2-5; 9 positions agree with TRBD2. J lost 0 bases, V lost 2 bases, and 7 bases had no gene match. CDR1 SEHNR and CDR2 FQNEAQ come from the germline V gene (reference sequence). The CDR3 is made up of 17 amino acids. The chain's CDR3 is CASSLRTSEIYQETQYF. The CDR3 DNA reads TGTGCCAGCAGCTTAAGGACTAGCGAGATATACCAAGAGACCCAGTACTTC.

The chain is built from TRBV23-1 and TRBJ1-5, with D uncertain. TRBV23-1 is treated as an ORF (open reading frame) with a function not yet certain. This CDR3 has 14 residues. Trimming stripped 2 bases from V and 3 bases from J, with 8 bases between. The CDR3 DNA reads as TGCGCCAGCAGTCAAGCGGGCCCCAATCAGCCCCAGCATTTT. Translated, it gives CASSQAGPNQPQHF.